What follows are 2 T cell receptor beta chains derived from one specimen sequenced in a study of vaccination and CD4 T cells after COVID-19. Cultured CD4+ T cell DNA underwent sequencing with the Oncomine TCR Beta short-read assay. TCRdb reprocessed the PCR reads with MiXCR, giving one entry per CDR3 protein. The data show over 10,000 distinct CDR3 sequences, over 40% seen once. These receptors' antigens are unknown. Regarding treatment: roughly nine-day PBMC culture with coronavirus spike peptide pools or control peptides (ViraFEST assay). The sample comprised CD4+ T cells from blood, cultured in vitro. Receptors originate from a human donor who had recovered from COVID-19.

The chain carries TRBV7-2 and TRBJ2-7; TRBD2 aligns across 11 bases. Germline CDR1 is SGHTA and CDR2 is FQGNSA. The CDR3 contains 16 residues. J lost 0 bases, V lost 5 bases, and 6 bases had no gene match. CDR3 sequence reads: CASSRAGLADSYEQYF. DNA of the CDR3: TGTGCCAGCAGCCGAGCGGGACTAGCGGACTCCTACGAGCAGTACTTC.

The genes are TRBV4-3 and TRBJ2-2; 12 bases map to TRBD1. The J segment lost 6 bases and the V segment lost 4 bases, leaving 6 bases of the junction unmatched. CDR1 and CDR2 from the germline V gene are LGHNA and YSLEER. The CDR3 spans 16 residues. This CDR3 is CASSPGTGGVAGELFF. The CDR3 DNA follows: TGCGCCAGCAGCCCCGGGACAGGGGGCGTTGCCGGGGAGCTGTTTTTT.